This is a list of T cell receptor beta chains from one sample in a study of shared clonotypes between healthy human individuals. Some clones are missing from TCRdb's copy, which holds only in-frame ones; the method was immunoSEQ multiplex PCR. The data hold about 690,000 clones, with less than 95% observed a single time. Sequencing was performed on memory CD8+ T cells from PBMCs. The receptor set was obtained from a man younger than 35 in good health. Some clones in this sample may be carry-over from other donors' samples. Both conserved end residues are part of each CDR3. Each record gives: J gene, clone size, D gene, V gene, CDR3 protein, CDR3 DNA. A D gene is named only where the DNA matches it firmly. Size values are once, few and many counts, or a class for expanded clones, and some rows have none.

TRBJ2-3,NA,NA,TRBV5-4,CASSFSRDTQYF,TGTGCCAGCAGCTTCTCCCGAGATACGCAGTATTTT
TRBJ2-5,NA,NA,TRBV7-6,CASSSILAPQETQYF,TGTGCCAGCAGCTCCATCCTAGCCCCCCAAGAGACCCAGTACTTC
TRBJ1-1,many,NA,TRBV5-6,CASSLLEGVTEAFF,TGTGCCAGCAGCTTGTTGGAGGGAGTAACTGAAGCTTTCTTT
TRBJ1-3,NA,NA,TRBV19,CASSSFYKFAGNTIYF,TGTGCCAGTTCCTCCTTCTACAAATTCGCTGGAAACACCATATATTTT
TRBJ2-7,NA,NA,TRBV10-3,CAISESRADEQYF,TGTGCCATCAGTGAGTCCAGGGCCGACGAGCAGTACTTC
TRBJ2-7,NA,NA,TRBV9,CASSVEGVSYEQYF,TGTGCCAGCAGCGTAGAGGGGGTCTCCTACGAGCAGTACTTC
TRBJ2-3,NA,NA,TRBV5-1,CASSFSGGLTDTQYF,TGCGCCAGCAGCTTCAGCGGCGGACTCACAGATACGCAGTATTTT
TRBJ1-3,NA,NA,TRBV6-5,CASGASSGNTIYF,TGTGCCAGTGGGGCCAGCTCTGGAAACACCATATATTTT
TRBJ2-3,NA,NA,TRBV11-2,CASSPSWGMVTQYF,TGTGCCAGCAGCCCCAGTTGGGGGATGGTTACGCAGTATTTT
TRBJ2-2,NA,NA,TRBV10-1,CASSDRLTGELFF,TGCGCCAGCAGTGATAGGCTTACCGGGGAGCTGTTTTTT
TRBJ2-7,NA,TRBD1,TRBV6-6,CASSYTGTGNPAEQYF,TGTGCCAGCAGTTATACCGGGACAGGGAACCCTGCCGAGCAGTACTTC
TRBJ1-3,NA,NA,TRBV14,CASSQEGPFSGNTIYF,TGTGCCAGCAGCCAAGAGGGTCCATTCTCTGGAAACACCATATATTTT
TRBJ2-7,NA,NA,TRBV7-9,CASSLLGPSEQYF,TGTGCCAGCAGCTTATTAGGGCCTTCCGAGCAGTACTTC
TRBJ1-2,NA,NA,TRBV9,CASSVSVRPNYGYTF,TGTGCCAGCAGCGTATCGGTCAGGCCTAACTATGGCTACACCTTC
TRBJ2-7,NA,NA,TRBV11-2,CASSLTGPAYEQYF,TGTGCCAGCAGCCTGACCGGGCCCGCCTACGAGCAGTACTTC
TRBJ2-7,NA,TRBD2,TRBV7-2,CASSPTSGSGSEQYF,TGTGCCAGCAGCCCGACTAGCGGGAGTGGTTCCGAGCAGTACTTC
TRBJ1-5,NA,NA,TRBV27,CASSSDYSNQPQHF,TGTGCCAGCAGTTCCGATTATAGCAATCAGCCCCAGCATTTT
TRBJ2-5,once,TRBD2,TRBV7-6,CASSLYAGGGETQYF,TGTGCCAGCAGCTTATATGCGGGAGGAGGTGAGACCCAGTACTTC
TRBJ1-2,NA,NA,TRBV10-2,CASSVSAPGGYTF,TGCGCCAGCAGTGTCAGTGCCCCTGGCGGCTACACCTTC
TRBJ2-1,once,NA,TRBV10-1,CASSEYPGISNYNEQFF,TGCGCCAGCAGTGAGTACCCTGGGATTTCAAACTACAATGAGCAGTTCTTC
TRBJ1-2,NA,NA,TRBV11-2,CASSSPFDAGHIGYTF,TGTGCCAGCAGCTCCCCGTTCGACGCAGGGCACATTGGCTACACCTTC
TRBJ2-7,NA,NA,TRBV6-6,CASSYYMWAPTYEQYF,TGTGCCAGCAGTTACTATATGTGGGCACCCACCTACGAGCAGTACTTC
TRBJ2-1,once,NA,TRBV5-6,CASSLGRGGSEFF,TGTGCCAGCAGCTTGGGGCGGGGAGGTTCCGAGTTCTTC